Included here is one TCR beta chain sequence, with context. This clonotype has ten or more counts. Its antigen remains unidentified. Per-base quality was not reported, and no clone a single base away is much larger than it. The sample's time point label, in plain terms: patch test 1, 2 weeks after DPC sensitization. What the treatment or condition label conveys for this sample: therapeutic diphenylcyclopropenone sensitization with weekly scalp DPC. Total RNA was isolated from unfractionated whole blood collected in Tempus Blood RNA tubes. At each patch-test visit, blood was drawn before the patch test was applied. To be eligible, patients had to be aged 18 to 70, diagnosed with alopecia and judged suitable for DPC therapy, while pregnant patients were excluded. This specimen comes from a study of human T cells and chemical hapten exposure (dated by TCRdb to the early 2020s). Regarding the research as a whole: For sensitization, 2% DPC in acetone was applied to a 2 cm by 2 cm area of upper inner arm skin. Both TCR alpha and TCR beta chains were sequenced from each blood RNA sample. Patch testing on the upper back used Finn chambers containing 0.01% DPC, with scoring done after 6 days according to International Contact Dermatitis Research Group standards. The libraries were sequenced as a pool, and the TCR yield per sample differed mostly because of small variations in library volumes within the pool. Most of the patients in the cohort were female, and the cohort covered alopecia areata with under or over 50% scalp involvement, alopecia totalis and alopecia universalis. In alopecia patients, the study followed how the peripheral blood TCR repertoire changed in vivo over primary and secondary sensitization to diphenylcyclopropenone (DPC), a hapten. Patient blood was sampled pre-sensitization (week 0) and at 2, 6 and about 24 weeks after DPC sensitization. Roughly 30 alopecia patients gave blood for TCR sequencing at one to four time points (pre-sensitization, 2, 6 and 24 weeks). Weekly therapeutic DPC doses were additionally applied to the scalp of patients throughout the roughly 23-week study period. General conclusions and limits of the study: DPC sensitization did not change the number of TCRs with a frequency above 1 in 1000, and there was no evidence of changes in global repertoire structure. Expanded TCRs formed significantly more large CDR3 similarity clusters than pre-sensitization or healthy control sets, consistent with antigen-driven responses. After repeated subsampling, the strength of the expansion versus patch-test correlation and the threshold at which it became significant changed. All patients had alopecia, a presumed autoimmune disease, so their immune response might differ from that of healthy individuals. The number of PT1 expanded TCRs positively correlated with patch test score, significant at thresholds 8, 16 and 32 but not 4.

The library was prepared using RACE. Instrument used: NextSeq 500. During library preparation, unique molecular identifiers were attached to individual cDNA molecules so that TCRs could be counted quantitatively and reproducibly. As for the authors' bioinformatics: The median number of TCRs per sample was roughly 94,000, ranging from about 23,224 to 700,000. The Decombinator software suite was used to annotate the V, J and CDR3 of the TCR reads. Every sample was subsampled to the same number of TCRs (28,000) for the PS versus PT1 abundance plots. Expanded TCRs were defined as absent before sensitization and observed at least eight times at the 2-week time point. Clones were called with MiXCR by TCRdb after fastp trimmed the public reads at Q25, and only in-frame beta chains were retained. Rows are combined by CDR3 protein, so each entry shows the most common genes and DNA. The V and J calls, along with clone size, are taken from TCRdb and not from the paper's own processing. The sample has roughly 38,000 distinct CDR3 sequences on record, 4% of them singletons. In total, the top ten clones hold approximately 24% of the sample.

V loses 5 bases of germline sequence and J loses 0 bases, and the interval between the two ends is 17 bases. CDR1 and CDR2, looked up from the germline V gene (reference sequence), are SEHNR and FQNEAQ. From the cysteine up to the phenylalanine, the CDR3 has a length of 17 residues. CDR3 DNA is the only sequence kept; it has 51 bases, read in frame from the first base. The sequence joins TRBV7-9 to TRBJ2-1; the D gene assignment is perhaps TRBD1 or TRBD2, with each matching 5 bases. The receptor's source is a man aged 50 to 60 with alopecia areata. Some clones in this sample may be carry-over from other donors' samples. This material consisted of whole blood, taken in connection with sensitization to the hapten diphenylcyclopropenone (DPC). The encoded CDR3 is CASSRGRTESSYNEQFF. In nucleotides, the sequence is TGTGCCAGCAGCCGGGGCAGGACGGAGAGCTCCTACAATGAGCAGTTCTTC.